The T cell receptor beta chain under discussion was sequenced for a study of cytomegalovirus exposure and HLA in healthy donors. Study results and limitations: V- and J-gene trimming in TCR beta was tied to a missense DCLRE1C variant by an analysis performed later. For most subjects, TCR beta sequences were reported to predict HLA-A and HLA-B alleles with accuracy.

60 Vbeta and 13 Jbeta primers were used in PCR. The method was immunoSEQ multiplex PCR; TCRdb's version includes in-frame clones alone and lacks a portion of them. Of roughly 150,000 clones in the sample, approximately 79% were seen once. A remark on this clone: Its antigen is not identified.

Sequences were obtained from PBMCs. The sequence came from a woman aged 45-60 years in good health and CMV-seropositive.

The CDR3 region is CASSSFPGSDEQFF. The CDR3 DNA follows: TGTGCCAGCAGTTCGTTCCCGGGGAGCGATGAGCAGTTCTTC. The V call is TRBV27, the J call TRBJ2-1; TRBD2 might be the D (5 bases). Trimming shortened V by 4 bases and J by 8 bases, and 15 bases separated the two germline ends. The CDR3 totals 14 residues. Germline lookup yields CDR1 MNHEY and CDR2 SMNVEV (reference sequence).